The source of this T cell receptor (beta chain) is a study of blood T cell repertoires in COVID-19. Study-level information: Samples of COVID-19 (acute and convalescent) were obtained from the United States, Italy and Spain.

This clone was seen a single time. Per the authors' pipeline: The assay estimated nucleated cells by amplifying reference gene primers. Only in-frame clones appear in the TCRdb table, and some are missing; sequencing was by immunoSEQ multiplex PCR. V and J calls and clone size are those listed in that table; D and trimming were worked out from the DNA. This sample has 73,000 or so clones, with around 82% found just once. Trimming at V came to 2 bases and at J to 3 bases, leaving 7 bases not matched to a gene. Germline V gene lookup returns CDR1 SGHDT and CDR2 YYEEEE. The CDR3 spans 16 residues. This chain links TRBV5-6 with TRBJ1-4; 7 bases map to TRBD1. The sample taken for sequencing was peripheral blood. The source of this sequence is a middle-aged man with active COVID-19. CDR3 amino acids: CASSFETGASNEKLFF. The CDR3 nucleotides are TGTGCCAGCAGCTTCGAAACAGGGGCTTCTAATGAAAAACTGTTTTTT.